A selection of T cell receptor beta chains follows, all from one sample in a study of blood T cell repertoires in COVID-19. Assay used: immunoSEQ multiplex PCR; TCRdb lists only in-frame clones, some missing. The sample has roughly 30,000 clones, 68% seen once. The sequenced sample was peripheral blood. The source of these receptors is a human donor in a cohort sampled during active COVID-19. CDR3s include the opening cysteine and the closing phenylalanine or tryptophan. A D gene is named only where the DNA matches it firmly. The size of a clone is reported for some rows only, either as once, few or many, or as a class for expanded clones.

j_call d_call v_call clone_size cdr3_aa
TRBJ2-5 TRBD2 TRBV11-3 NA CASSLVREWTSGGALETQYF
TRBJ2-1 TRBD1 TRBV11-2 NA CASSPRQGRDEQFF
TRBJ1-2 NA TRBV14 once CASSQIPGVGYTF
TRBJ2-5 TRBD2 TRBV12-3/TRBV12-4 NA CASRGLAEETQYF
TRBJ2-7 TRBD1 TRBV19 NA CASSIGSGTGGGEQYF
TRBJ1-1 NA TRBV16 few CASSQSAQLNTEAFF
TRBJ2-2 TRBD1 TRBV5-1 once CASSTGQVTGELFF
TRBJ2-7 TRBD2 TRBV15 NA CATSRAAGGEYEQYF
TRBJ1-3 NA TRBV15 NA CATSYKRGSGNTIYF
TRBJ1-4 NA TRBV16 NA CASSQRAAGGEKLFF
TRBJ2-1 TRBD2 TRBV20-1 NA CSASASGGSYNEQFF
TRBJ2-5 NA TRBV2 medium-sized CASKLGGASETQYF
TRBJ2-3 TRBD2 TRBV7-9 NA CASSLAASGSTSTDTQYF
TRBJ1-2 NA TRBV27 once CASSFTGAYGYTF
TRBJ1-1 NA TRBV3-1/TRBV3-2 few CASSPRDNSEAFF
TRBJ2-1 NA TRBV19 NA CASSIGLYNEQFF
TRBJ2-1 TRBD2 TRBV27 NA CASSFKGLAVGNEQFF
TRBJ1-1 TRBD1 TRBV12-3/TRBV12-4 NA CATRQGRTEAFF
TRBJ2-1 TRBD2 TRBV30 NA CAWDASGGYNEQFF
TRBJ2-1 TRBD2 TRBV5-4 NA CASSLLAGDEQFF
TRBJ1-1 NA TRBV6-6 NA CASSSGKTEAFF
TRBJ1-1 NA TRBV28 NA CASSSDFNTEAFF
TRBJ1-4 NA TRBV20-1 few CSAFSEKLFF
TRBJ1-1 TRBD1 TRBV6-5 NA CASSRQGIEAFF
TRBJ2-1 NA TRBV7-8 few CASSSRIPTSYNEQFF
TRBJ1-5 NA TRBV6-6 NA CASSLQGHQPQHF
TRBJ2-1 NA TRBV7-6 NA CASSRISEQFF
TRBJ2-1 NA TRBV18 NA CASSPPGQTWGEQFF
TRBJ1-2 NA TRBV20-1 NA CSAKTVYGYTF
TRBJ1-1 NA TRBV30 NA CAWQKLNTEAFF
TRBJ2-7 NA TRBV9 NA CASSVLPAGYEQYF
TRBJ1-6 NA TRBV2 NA CASTLRQAYNSPLHF
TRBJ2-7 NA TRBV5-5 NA CASSLEGGPYYEQYF
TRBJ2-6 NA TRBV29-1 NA CSGPRAGTSGANVLTF